Listed below are T cell receptor beta chains from one sample, sequenced in a study of blood T cell repertoires in COVID-19. The method was immunoSEQ multiplex PCR; TCRdb's version includes in-frame clones alone and lacks a portion of them. The table shows a few hundred thousand clones, with around 89% occurring only once. Sequenced material: peripheral blood. These receptors were obtained from a woman aged 45-65 years with COVID-19, enrolled during active disease. The CDR3 runs from the conserved cysteine through the conserved F or W. Fields, in order: V gene, J gene, CDR3 protein.

V gene: TRBV9
J gene: TRBJ1-6
CDR3 protein: CASSVGEAPYSPLHF

V gene: TRBV2
J gene: TRBJ1-2
CDR3 protein: CASSVSYGYTF

V gene: TRBV7-9
J gene: TRBJ2-3
CDR3 protein: CASRNTGTESGTQYF

V gene: TRBV19
J gene: TRBJ2-1
CDR3 protein: CASTPGRGSFIVYNEQFF

V gene: TRBV5-1
J gene: TRBJ2-3
CDR3 protein: CASSPNSQGYADTQYF

V gene: TRBV29-1
J gene: TRBJ2-4
CDR3 protein: CSVEDFGTTKNIQYF

V gene: TRBV14
J gene: TRBJ2-3
CDR3 protein: CASSQRRGGLAPDTQYF

V gene: TRBV4-2
J gene: TRBJ1-3
CDR3 protein: CASSQEAGSGNTIYF

V gene: TRBV5-4
J gene: TRBJ1-1
CDR3 protein: CASSFDMTGGTEAFF

V gene: TRBV7-2
J gene: TRBJ1-1
CDR3 protein: CASTRTRLDTEAFF

V gene: TRBV5-5
J gene: TRBJ2-7
CDR3 protein: CASSGVGLGAPYEQYF

V gene: TRBV6-5
J gene: TRBJ2-6
CDR3 protein: CASSTDRPLANVLTF

V gene: TRBV12-3/TRBV12-4
J gene: TRBJ2-7
CDR3 protein: CASSPWGPEQYF

V gene: TRBV10-3
J gene: TRBJ1-1
CDR3 protein: CAISATDRGNTEAFF

V gene: TRBV24-1
J gene: TRBJ1-1
CDR3 protein: CATTTGQGGAAFF

V gene: TRBV11-2
J gene: TRBJ2-7
CDR3 protein: CASSRLKQGPYEQYF

V gene: TRBV12-3/TRBV12-4
J gene: TRBJ1-2
CDR3 protein: CASSQGTGGYTF